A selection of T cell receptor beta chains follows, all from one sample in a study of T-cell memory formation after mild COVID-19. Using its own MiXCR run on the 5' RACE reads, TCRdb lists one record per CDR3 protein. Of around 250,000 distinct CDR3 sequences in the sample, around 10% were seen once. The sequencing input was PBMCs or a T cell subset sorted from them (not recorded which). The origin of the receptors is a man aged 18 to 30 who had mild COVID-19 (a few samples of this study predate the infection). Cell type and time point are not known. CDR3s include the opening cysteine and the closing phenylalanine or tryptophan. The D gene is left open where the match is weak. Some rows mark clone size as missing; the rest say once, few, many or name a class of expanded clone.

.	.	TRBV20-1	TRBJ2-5	TGCAGTGCTAGAGGATGGCAGATAGAGACCCAGTACTTC	CSARGWQIETQYF
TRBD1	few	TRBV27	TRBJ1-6	TGTGCCAGCAGTGCAGGACAGGGGACCTATAATTCACCCCTCCACTTT	CASSAGQGTYNSPLHF
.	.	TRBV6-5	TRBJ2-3	TGTGCCAGCAGACGACGGGGCGGGCGGGGCACAGATACGCAGTATTTT	CASRRRGGRGTDTQYF
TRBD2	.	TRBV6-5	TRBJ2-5	TGTGCCAGCAGTTACTCGAGGCTAGCGGGGGGTGAAGAGACCCAGTACTTC	CASSYSRLAGGEETQYF
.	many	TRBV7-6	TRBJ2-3	TGTGCCAGCAGCTCGACGTCGGGCTATACGCAGTATTTT	CASSSTSGYTQYF
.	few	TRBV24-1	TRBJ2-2	TGTGCCACCTCCCCAGGGCCGGCCACCGGGGAGCTGTTTTTT	CATSPGPATGELFF
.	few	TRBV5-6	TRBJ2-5	TGTGCCAGCAGCTTCCACAGCGAGACCCAGTACTTC	CASSFHSETQYF
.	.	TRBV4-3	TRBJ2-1	TGCGCCAGCAGCCAAGAAAGTTCGGGGAAATACAATGAGCAGTTCTTC	CASSQESSGKYNEQFF
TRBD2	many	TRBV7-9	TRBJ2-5	TGTGCCAGCAGCCGCAGACTAGCGGGAACTCAAGAGACCCAGTACTTC	CASSRRLAGTQETQYF
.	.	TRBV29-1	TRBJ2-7	TGCAGCGTTGAGGGTGGACTTTACGAGCAGTACTTC	CSVEGGLYEQYF
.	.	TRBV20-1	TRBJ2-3	TGCAGTGCTCCTAAGCAGCCTAGCACAGATACGCAGTATTTT	CSAPKQPSTDTQYF
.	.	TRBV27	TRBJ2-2	TGTGCCAGCAGGACACAGCTAAGGAACACCGGGGAGCTGTTTTTT	CASRTQLRNTGELFF
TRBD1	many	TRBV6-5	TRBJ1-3	TGTGCCAGCAGTTACTCGACCCCCGGCTTAGACAGGGGAGGAAACACCATATATTTT	CASSYSTPGLDRGGNTIYF
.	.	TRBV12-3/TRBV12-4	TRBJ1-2	TGTGCCAGCACCCCACAAAGAGGGGGTATTTATGGCTACACCTTC	CASTPQRGGIYGYTF
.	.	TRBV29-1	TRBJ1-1	TGCAGCGATAAGTGGCAGTTTGAAGCTTTCTTT	CSDKWQFEAFF
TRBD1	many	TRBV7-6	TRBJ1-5	TGTGCCAGCAGCTTAGGACAGGGGGCAGGTCAGCCCCAGCATTTT	CASSLGQGAGQPQHF
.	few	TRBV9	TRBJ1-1	TGTGCCAGCAGCGCTGGAGGTCGTACTGAAGCTTTCTTT	CASSAGGRTEAFF
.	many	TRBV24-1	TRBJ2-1	TGTGCCACCAGTGGGCAGGGGGGCCGGTATGAGCAGTTCTTC	CATSGQGGRYEQFF
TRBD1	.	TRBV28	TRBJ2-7	TGTGCCAGCAGGACCGGACAGGGGGCCTACGAGCAGTACTTC	CASRTGQGAYEQYF
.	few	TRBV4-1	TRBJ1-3	TGCGCCAGCAGGCCGGGACCGCAATCTGGAAACACCATATATTTT	CASRPGPQSGNTIYF
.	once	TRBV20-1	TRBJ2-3	TGCAGTGCTAGGTTCCACACTAACACAGATACGCAGTATTTT	CSARFHTNTDTQYF
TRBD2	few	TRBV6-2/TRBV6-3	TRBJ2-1	TGTGCCAGCAGTTACTCTAGCGGGGGGAACAATGAGCAGTTCTTC	CASSYSSGGNNEQFF
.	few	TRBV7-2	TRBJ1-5	TGTGCCAGCAGCGCCGGCCGGGGCATTGGTAGTCAGCCCCAGCATTTT	CASSAGRGIGSQPQHF
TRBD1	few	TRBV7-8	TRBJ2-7	TGTGCCAGTTGGGACAGGGGGCGCGAGCAGTACTTC	CASWDRGREQYF
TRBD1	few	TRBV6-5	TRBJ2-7	TGTGCCAGCAGAACCGGGACAGCAGGCGAGCAGTACTTC	CASRTGTAGEQYF
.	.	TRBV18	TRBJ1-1	TGTGCCAGCTCACCGGTAGGGGGGAGGAACGCTGAAGCTTTCTTT	CASSPVGGRNAEAFF
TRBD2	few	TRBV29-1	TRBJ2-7	TGCAGCGTGTCAGGACTAGCGGGTTCCTACGAGCAGTACTTC	CSVSGLAGSYEQYF
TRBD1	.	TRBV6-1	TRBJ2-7	TGTGCCAGCAGTAGACAGGGAGAGAAATACTTC	CASSRQGEKYF
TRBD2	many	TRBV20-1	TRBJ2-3	TGCAGTGCTGCCGGGACTAGCGGGGATACGCAGTATTTT	CSAAGTSGDTQYF
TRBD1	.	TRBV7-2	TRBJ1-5	TGTGCCAGCAGCTTAGCCCCGGGACAGGGAGGACAGCCCCAGCATTTT	CASSLAPGQGGQPQHF
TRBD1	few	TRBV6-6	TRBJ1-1	TGTGCCAGCAGTTACGAAAGGGGGCTGTACACTGAAGCTTTCTTT	CASSYERGLYTEAFF
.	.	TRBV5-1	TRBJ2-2	TGCGCCAGCAGCTTGGAGAGGGGGAACACCGGGGAGCTGTTTTTT	CASSLERGNTGELFF
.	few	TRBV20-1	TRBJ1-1	TGCAGTGCTAGAGAGGGTGGATGGAGCACTGAAGCTTTCTTT	CSAREGGWSTEAFF
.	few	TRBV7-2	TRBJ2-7	TGTGCCAGCAGCTTAATTGATAGGGACGAGCAGTACTTC	CASSLIDRDEQYF
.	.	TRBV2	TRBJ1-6	TGTGCCAGCCGAACATTGGGGTCCGATGGACCCCTCCACTTT	CASRTLGSDGPLHF
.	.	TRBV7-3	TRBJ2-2	TGTGCCAGCAGCTTAAGGTGGACCGGGGAGCTGTTTTTT	CASSLRWTGELFF
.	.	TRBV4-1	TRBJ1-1	TGCGCCAGCAGCCAAGAAACGGTCCAGGGGCTGAACACTGAAGCTTTCTTT	CASSQETVQGLNTEAFF
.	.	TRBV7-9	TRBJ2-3	TGTGCCAGCAGCTTAGTCGCTAGCACAGATACGCAGTATTTT	CASSLVASTDTQYF
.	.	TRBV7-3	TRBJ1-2	TGTGCCAGCAGCCCCTCCTCGACCTCAACTTATGGCTACACCTTC	CASSPSSTSTYGYTF
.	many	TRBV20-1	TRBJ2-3	TGCAGTGCCCCGGGACCCTACACAGATACGCAGTATTTT	CSAPGPYTDTQYF
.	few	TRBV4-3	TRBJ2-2	TGCGCCAGCAGCCAAGATTGGGCGGCGGTTGGGACCGGGGAGCTGTTTTTT	CASSQDWAAVGTGELFF
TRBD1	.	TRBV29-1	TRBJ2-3	TGCAGCGAGCGGACAGGGGAGAGGGATACGCAGTATTTT	CSERTGERDTQYF